This TCR beta chain was documented in a study of STAT5B mutations in CD4+ large granular lymphocyte leukemia. General observations from the study: Higher CD4+ than CD8+ T-LGLL clonality might reflect small sample size. Patient CD4-sorted repertoires looked more clonal than healthy CD4+ repertoires, even without putative leukemic clones.

The germline CDR1 and CDR2 sequences are SNHLY and FYNNEI. This CDR3 spans 16 amino acids. V lost 4 bases, J lost 1 base, and 13 bases lay in between. Remarks on this clone: Its target is not known.

Sequencing was at survey level. Per the study methods: Productive clonotypes were detectable down to 2.59 x 10-5 frequency. Profiling relied on immunoSEQ multiplex PCR, and the TCRdb table lists in-frame clones only, not all of them. V and J calls and clone size are those listed in that table; D and trimming were worked out from the DNA. Of nearly 45,000 clones listed, about 86% are singletons. The sequencing input was CD4+ T cells from blood buffy coats. The chain joins TRBV2 to TRBJ2-2, with D possibly being TRBD2 (5 bases). The sequence was collected from a human donor in good health. The CDR3 loop reads CASSGDGVRNTGELFF. The CDR3 nucleotides read TGTGCCAGCAGTGGCGACGGGGTGCGGAACACCGGGGAGCTGTTTTTT.